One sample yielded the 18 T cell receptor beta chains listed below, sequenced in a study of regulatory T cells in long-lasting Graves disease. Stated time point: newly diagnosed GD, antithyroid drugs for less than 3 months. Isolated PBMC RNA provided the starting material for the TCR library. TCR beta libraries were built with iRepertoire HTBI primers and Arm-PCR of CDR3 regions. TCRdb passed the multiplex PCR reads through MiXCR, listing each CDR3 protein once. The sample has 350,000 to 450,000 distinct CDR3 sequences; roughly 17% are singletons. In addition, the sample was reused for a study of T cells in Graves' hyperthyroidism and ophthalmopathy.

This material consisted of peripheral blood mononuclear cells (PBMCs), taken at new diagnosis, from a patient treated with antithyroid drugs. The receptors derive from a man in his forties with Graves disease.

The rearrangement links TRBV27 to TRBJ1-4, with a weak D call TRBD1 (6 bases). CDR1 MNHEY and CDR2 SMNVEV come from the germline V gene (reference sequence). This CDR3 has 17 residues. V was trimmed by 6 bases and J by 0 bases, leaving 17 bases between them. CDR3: CASSRRTRQATNEKLFF. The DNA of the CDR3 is TGTGCCAGCAGCCGACGAACCCGACAGGCAACTAATGAAAAACTGTTTTTT.

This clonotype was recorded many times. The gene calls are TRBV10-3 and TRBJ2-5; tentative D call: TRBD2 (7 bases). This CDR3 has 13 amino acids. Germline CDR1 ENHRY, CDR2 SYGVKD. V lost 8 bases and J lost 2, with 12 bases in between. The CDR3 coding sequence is TGTGCCATCGGGCGGGGGCCACAAGAGACCCAGTACTTC. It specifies CAIGRGPQETQYF.

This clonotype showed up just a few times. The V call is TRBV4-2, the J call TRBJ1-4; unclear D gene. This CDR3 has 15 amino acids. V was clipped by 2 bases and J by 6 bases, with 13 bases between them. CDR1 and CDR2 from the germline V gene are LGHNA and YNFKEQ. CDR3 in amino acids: CASSQQPVMDEKLFF. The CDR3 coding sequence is TGTGCCAGCAGCCAACAGCCGGTTATGGATGAAAAACTGTTTTTT.

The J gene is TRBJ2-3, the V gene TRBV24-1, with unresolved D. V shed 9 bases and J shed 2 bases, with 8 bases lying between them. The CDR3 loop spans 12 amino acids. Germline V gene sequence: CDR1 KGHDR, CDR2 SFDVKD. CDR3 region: CATGSPTDTQYF. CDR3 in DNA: TGTGCCACCGGCTCTCCCACAGATACGCAGTATTTT.

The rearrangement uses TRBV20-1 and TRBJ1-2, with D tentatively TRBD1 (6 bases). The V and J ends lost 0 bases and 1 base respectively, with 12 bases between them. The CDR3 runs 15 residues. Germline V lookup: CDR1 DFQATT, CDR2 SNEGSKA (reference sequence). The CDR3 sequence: CSARDQGGINYGYTF. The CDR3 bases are TGCAGTGCTAGAGATCAAGGGGGAATTAACTATGGCTACACCTTC.

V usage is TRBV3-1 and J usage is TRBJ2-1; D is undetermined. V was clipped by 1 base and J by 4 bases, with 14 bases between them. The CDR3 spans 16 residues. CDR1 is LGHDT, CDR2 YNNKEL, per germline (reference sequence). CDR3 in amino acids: CASSQGTFLNYNEQFF. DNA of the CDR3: TGTGCCAGCAGCCAAGGTACATTCCTAAATTACAATGAGCAGTTCTTC.

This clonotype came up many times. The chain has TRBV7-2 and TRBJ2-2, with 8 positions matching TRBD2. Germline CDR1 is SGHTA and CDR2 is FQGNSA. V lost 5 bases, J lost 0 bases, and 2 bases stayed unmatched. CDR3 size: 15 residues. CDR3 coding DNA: TGTGCCAGCAGCCGCGGGGGGACGAACACCGGGGAGCTGTTTTTT. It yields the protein CASSRGGTNTGELFF.

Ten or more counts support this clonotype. The CDR3 loop is CASSVATGTEAFF. The CDR3 DNA reads as TGTGCCAGCAGCGTAGCTACGGGCACTGAAGCTTTCTTT. V and J are TRBV9 and TRBJ1-1; no firm D call. This CDR3 comprises 13 residues. The germline gives CDR1 SGDLS, CDR2 YYNGEE. The V end was cut by 0 bases, the J end by 4 bases, with 7 bases between.

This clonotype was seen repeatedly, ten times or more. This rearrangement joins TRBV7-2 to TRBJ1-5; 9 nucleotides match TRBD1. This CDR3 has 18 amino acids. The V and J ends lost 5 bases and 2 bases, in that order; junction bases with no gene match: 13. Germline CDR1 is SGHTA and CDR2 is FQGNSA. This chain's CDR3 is CASSPTGTGLIGNQPQHF. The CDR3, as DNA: TGTGCCAGCAGCCCGACCGGGACAGGGTTAATCGGCAATCAGCCCCAGCATTTT.

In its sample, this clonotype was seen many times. CDR3 amino acids: CASSTDGMATEAFF. The CDR3 DNA sequence: TGCGCCAGCAGCACGGACGGGATGGCTACTGAAGCTTTCTTT. The V and J genes are TRBV5-1 and TRBJ1-1; D unclear. Trimming stripped 4 bases from V and 5 bases from J, with 15 bases between. Germline CDR1 reads SGHRS; CDR2 reads YFSETQ. CDR3 length: 14 residues.

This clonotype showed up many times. The CDR3 spells CASSLEAGDTGELFF. CDR3 sequence (DNA): TGCGCCAGCAGCTTGGAGGCAGGGGACACCGGGGAGCTGTTTTTT. The gene calls are TRBV5-1 and TRBJ2-2; D may be TRBD1 (6 bases). Looked up from germline, CDR1 is SGHRS and CDR2 is YFSETQ. The V end was cut by 0 bases, the J end by 3 bases, with 9 bases between. The CDR3 sequence is 15 residues long.

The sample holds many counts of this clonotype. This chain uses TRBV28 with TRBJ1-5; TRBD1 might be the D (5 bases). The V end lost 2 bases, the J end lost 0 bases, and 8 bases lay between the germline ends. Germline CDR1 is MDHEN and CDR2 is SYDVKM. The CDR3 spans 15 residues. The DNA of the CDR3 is TGTGCCAGCAGTTTAGGGGGAAGTAGCAATCAGCCCCAGCATTTT. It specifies CASSLGGSSNQPQHF.

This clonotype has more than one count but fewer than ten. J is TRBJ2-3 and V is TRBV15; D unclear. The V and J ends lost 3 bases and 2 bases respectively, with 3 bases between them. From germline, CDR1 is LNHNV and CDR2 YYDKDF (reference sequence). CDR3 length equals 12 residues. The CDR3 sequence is CATSRDTDTQYF. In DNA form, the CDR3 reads TGTGCCACCAGCAGGGACACAGATACGCAGTATTTT. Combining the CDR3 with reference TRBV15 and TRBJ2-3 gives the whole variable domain DAMVIQNPRYQVTQFGKPVTLSCSQTLNHNVMYWYQQKSSQAPKLLFHYYDKDFNNEADTPDNFQSRRPNTSFCFLDIRSPGLGDTAMYLCATSRDTDTQYFGPGTRLTVL.

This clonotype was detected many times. The CDR3 DNA reads TGTGCCAGCAGTTCCCTCGGGGGCGCGAATGGTGTAGAAAAACTGTTTTTT. Its translation: CASSSLGGANGVEKLFF. The chain uses TRBV28 and TRBJ1-4; TRBD1 is a possible D gene (6 bases). The CDR3 extends over 17 amino acids. Trimming removed 4 bases at V and 8 bases at J, with 23 bases between. Germline CDR1 reads MDHEN; CDR2 reads SYDVKM.

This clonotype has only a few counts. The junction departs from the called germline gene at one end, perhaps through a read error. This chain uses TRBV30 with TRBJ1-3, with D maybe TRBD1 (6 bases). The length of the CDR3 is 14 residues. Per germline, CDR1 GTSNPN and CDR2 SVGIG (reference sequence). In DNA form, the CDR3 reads TGTGCCTGGAGGACCACAGGGTCTGGAAATACCATATATTTT. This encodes CAWRTTGSGNTIYF.

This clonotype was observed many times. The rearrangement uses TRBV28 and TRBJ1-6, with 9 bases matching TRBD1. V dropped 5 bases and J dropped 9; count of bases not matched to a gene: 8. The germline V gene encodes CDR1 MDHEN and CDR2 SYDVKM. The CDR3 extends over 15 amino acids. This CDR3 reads CASSPSGQGFSPLHF. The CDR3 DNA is TGTGCCAGCAGTCCCTCCGGACAGGGGTTTTCACCCCTCCACTTT. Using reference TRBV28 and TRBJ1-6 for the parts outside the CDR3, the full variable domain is DVKVTQSSRYLVKRTGEKVFLECVQDMDHENMFWYRQDPGLGLRLIYFSYDVKMKEKGDIPEGYSVSREKKERFSLILESASTNQTSMYLCASSPSGQGFSPLHFGNGTRLTVT.

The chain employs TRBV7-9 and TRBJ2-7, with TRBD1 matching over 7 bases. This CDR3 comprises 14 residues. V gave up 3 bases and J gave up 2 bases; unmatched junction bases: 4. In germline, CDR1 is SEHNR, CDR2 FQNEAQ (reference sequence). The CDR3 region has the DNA TGTGCCAGCAGCTTTGGGGACAGCCCCTACGAGCAGTACTTC. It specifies CASSFGDSPYEQYF.

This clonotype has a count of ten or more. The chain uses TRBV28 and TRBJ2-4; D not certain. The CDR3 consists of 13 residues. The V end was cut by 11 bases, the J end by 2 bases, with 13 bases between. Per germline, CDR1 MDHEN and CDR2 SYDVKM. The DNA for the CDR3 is TGTGCCGTAAGGCCTGGGACCAAAAACATTCAGTACTTC. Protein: CAVRPGTKNIQYF.